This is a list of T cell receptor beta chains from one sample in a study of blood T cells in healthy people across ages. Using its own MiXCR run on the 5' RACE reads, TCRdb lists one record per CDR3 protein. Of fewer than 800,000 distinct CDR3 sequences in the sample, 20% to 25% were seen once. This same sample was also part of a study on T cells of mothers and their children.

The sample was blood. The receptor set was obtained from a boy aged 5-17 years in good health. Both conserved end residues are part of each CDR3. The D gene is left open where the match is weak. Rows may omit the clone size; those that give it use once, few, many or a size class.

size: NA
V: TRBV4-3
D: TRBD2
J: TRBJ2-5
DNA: TGCGCCAGCAGCCAAGATCGGCTAGCGGGGGGAGACCAAGAGACCCAGTACTTC
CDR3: CASSQDRLAGGDQETQYF

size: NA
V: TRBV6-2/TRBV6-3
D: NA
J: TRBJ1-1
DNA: TGTGCCGGCAGTTACTCGACAGAGGAAGCTTTCTTT
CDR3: CAGSYSTEEAFF

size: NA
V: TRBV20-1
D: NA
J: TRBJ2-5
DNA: TGCAGTGCTAGCGCTAGTAGTAACCAGGAGACCCAGTACTTC
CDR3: CSASASSNQETQYF

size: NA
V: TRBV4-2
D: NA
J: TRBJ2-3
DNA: TGTGCCAGCAGCCAAGATAGGTGGGGAGTTGTCACAGATACGCAGTATTTT
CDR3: CASSQDRWGVVTDTQYF

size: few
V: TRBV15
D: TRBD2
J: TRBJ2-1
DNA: TGTGCCACCAGCAGAGAAAAGCGGGAGGAGCCGAATGAGCAGTTCTTC
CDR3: CATSREKREEPNEQFF

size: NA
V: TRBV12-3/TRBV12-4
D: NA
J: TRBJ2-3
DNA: TGTGCCAGCAGTTTTAGTCTTGGGACACCGGTTAGAGATACGCAGTATTTT
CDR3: CASSFSLGTPVRDTQYF

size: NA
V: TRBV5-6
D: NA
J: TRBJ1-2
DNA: TGTGCCAGCAGCAACACAGGGTCTAACTATGGCTACACCTTC
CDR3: CASSNTGSNYGYTF

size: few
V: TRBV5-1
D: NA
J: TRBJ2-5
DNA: TGCGCCAGCAGCTTCCCCGGAGAGATCCAGTACTTC
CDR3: CASSFPGEIQYF

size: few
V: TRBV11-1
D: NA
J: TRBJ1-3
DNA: TGTGCCAGCAGCTTCGATAACTCTGGAAACACCATATATTTT
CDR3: CASSFDNSGNTIYF

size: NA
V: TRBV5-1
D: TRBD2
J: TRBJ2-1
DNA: TGCGCCAGCAGCTCGGTGACTAGCGGAGCTATCTTGATCTACAATGAGCAGTTCTTC
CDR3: CASSSVTSGAILIYNEQFF

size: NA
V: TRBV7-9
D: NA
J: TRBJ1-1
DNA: TGTGCCAGCAGCCGGACCATCAAGGCTGAAGCTTTCTTT
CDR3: CASSRTIKAEAFF

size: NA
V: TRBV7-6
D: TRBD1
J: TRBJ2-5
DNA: TGTGCCGGCAGCTTCTCACCGGGACAGGGCCAAGAGACCCAGTACTTC
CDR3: CAGSFSPGQGQETQYF

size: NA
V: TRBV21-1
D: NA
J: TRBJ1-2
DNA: TGTGCCAGCGGCCGCGGGGGAGGCTACACCTTC
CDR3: CASGRGGGYTF

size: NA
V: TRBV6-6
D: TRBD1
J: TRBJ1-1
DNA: TGTGCCAGCAGTTACGGAGGGACAGGGCTCACTGAAGCTTTCTTT
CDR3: CASSYGGTGLTEAFF

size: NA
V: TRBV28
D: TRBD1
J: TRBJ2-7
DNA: TGTGCCAGCATCCCCTGGGACAGAGCCTACGAGCAGTACTTC
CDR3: CASIPWDRAYEQYF

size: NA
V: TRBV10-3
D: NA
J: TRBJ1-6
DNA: TGTGCCATCAGCACGACAGAGCTTGGAGATTCACCCCTCCACTTT
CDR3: CAISTTELGDSPLHF

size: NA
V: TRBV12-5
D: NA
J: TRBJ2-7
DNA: TGTGCTAGTGGCCCCAGAAGCGGGCTCTACGAGCAGTACTTC
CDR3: CASGPRSGLYEQYF

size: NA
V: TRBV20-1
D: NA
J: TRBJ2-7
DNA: TGCAGTGCTAGAGTCAATTCCCCTGGCCTCTACGAGCAGTACTTC
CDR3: CSARVNSPGLYEQYF

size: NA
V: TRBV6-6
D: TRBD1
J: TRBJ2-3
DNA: TGTGCCAGCAGTCCTCAAGGGGTGAGGGGGCGAGAAGATACGCAGTATTTT
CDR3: CASSPQGVRGREDTQYF

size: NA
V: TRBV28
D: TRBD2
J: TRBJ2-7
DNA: TGTGCCAGCAGTTCCTTTAGCGGGAGGGCCTACGAGCAGTACTTC
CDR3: CASSSFSGRAYEQYF

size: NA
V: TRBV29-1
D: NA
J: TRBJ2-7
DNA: TGCAGCGTTGAGAACAGAGCCTCCTACGAGCAGTACTTC
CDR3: CSVENRASYEQYF

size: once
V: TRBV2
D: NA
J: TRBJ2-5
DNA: TGTGCCAGCAAAGGAGAGGGGTCGCGGGAGACCCAGTACTTC
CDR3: CASKGEGSRETQYF

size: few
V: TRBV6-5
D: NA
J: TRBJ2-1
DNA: TGTGCCAGCAGTTATGTTAATGGTGAGCAGTTCTTC
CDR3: CASSYVNGEQFF

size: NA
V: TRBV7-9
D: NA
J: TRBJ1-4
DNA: TGTGCCAGCAGCTTCGGCAGCCATAATGAAAAACTGTTTTTT
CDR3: CASSFGSHNEKLFF

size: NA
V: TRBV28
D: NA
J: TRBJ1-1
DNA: TGTGCCAGCAGCCCATTCTCTGAAGCTTTCTTT
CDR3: CASSPFSEAFF

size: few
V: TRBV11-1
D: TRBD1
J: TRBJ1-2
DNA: TGTGCCAGCAGCCAGATACAGGGGTCGGAATATGGCTACACCTTC
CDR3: CASSQIQGSEYGYTF

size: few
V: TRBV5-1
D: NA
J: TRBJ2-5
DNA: TGCGCCAGCAGCTTGGGAGCAGGTCTGAGGGAGGAGACCCAGTACTTC
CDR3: CASSLGAGLREETQYF

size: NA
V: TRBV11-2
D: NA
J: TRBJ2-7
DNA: TGTGCCAGCAGCACCAGGTACTACTACGAGCAGTACTTC
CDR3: CASSTRYYYEQYF

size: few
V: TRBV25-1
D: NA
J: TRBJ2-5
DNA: TGTGCCAGCAGTGCTGAGGTATGGGAGACCCAGTACTTC
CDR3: CASSAEVWETQYF

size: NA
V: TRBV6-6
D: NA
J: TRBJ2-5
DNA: TGTGCAAAACGAGGAAAGGGATATGAGACCCAGTACTTC
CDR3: CAKRGKGYETQYF

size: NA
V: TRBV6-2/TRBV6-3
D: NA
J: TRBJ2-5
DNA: TGTGCCAGCAGTTACTCGATACGGGGTAGGGAGACCCAGTACTTC
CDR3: CASSYSIRGRETQYF

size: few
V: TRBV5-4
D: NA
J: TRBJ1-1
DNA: TGTGCCAGCAGCACAGGGACGGGAGCTTTCTTT
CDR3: CASSTGTGAFF

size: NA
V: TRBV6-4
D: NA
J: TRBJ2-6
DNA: TGTGCCAGCAGTGACAGGGAAAGTTCTGGGGCCAACGTCCTGACTTTC
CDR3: CASSDRESSGANVLTF

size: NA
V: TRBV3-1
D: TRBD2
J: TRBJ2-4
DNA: TGTGCCAGCAGCCCGGGACTAGCGGGATACATTCAGTACTTC
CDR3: CASSPGLAGYIQYF

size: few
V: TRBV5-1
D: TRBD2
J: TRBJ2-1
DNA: TGCGCCAGCAGCTTGGCCTGGCCTAGCGGGGGCGACAATGAGCAGTTCTTC
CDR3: CASSLAWPSGGDNEQFF

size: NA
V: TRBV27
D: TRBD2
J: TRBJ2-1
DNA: TGTGCCAGCAGCCCAACAGGTAGCGGGGTCCCGAATGAGCAGTTCTTC
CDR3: CASSPTGSGVPNEQFF

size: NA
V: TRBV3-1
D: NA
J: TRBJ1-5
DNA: TGTGCCAGCAGCCAAGGGACTGACGGGAGGCCCCAGCATTTT
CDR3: CASSQGTDGRPQHF

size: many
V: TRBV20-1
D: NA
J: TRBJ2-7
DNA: TGCAGTGCTCGATCCGGGACAAGCTCCTACGAGCAGTACTTC
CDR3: CSARSGTSSYEQYF

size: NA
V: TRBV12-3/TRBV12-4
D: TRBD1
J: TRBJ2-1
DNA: TGTGCCAGCAGTTTATCGCAGGGGGTCAGTGAGCAGTTCTTC
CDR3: CASSLSQGVSEQFF

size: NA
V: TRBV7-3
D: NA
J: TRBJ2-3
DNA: TGTGCCAGCAGCTCTATGGACTTAGGAGATACGCAGTATTTT
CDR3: CASSSMDLGDTQYF

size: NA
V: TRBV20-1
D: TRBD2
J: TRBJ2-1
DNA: TGCAGTGCTTCGGGGGGGGATTTCCGGGACAATGAGCAGTTCTTC
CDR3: CSASGGDFRDNEQFF

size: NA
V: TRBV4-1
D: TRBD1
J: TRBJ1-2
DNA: TGCGCCAGCAGCTTGGGACAGGGGTTTACTAACTATGGCTACACCTTC
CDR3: CASSLGQGFTNYGYTF

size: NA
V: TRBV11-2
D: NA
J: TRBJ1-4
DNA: TGTGCCAGCAGCTCACAGGGTAGAGGGCCTAATGAAAAACTGTTTTTT
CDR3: CASSSQGRGPNEKLFF

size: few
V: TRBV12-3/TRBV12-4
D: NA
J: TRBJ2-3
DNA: TGTGCCAGCAGTGCAGACAGTCGTACCACAGATACGCAGTATTTT
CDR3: CASSADSRTTDTQYF

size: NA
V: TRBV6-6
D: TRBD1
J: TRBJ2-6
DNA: TGTGCCAGCAGTGACAGGGTTGCGGGGGCCAACGTCCTGACTTTC
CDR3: CASSDRVAGANVLTF

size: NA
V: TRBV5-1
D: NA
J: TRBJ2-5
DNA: TGCGCCAGCAGCGGCAACGAGTGGGCACAAGAGACCCAGTACTTC
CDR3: CASSGNEWAQETQYF